This T cell receptor beta chain was sequenced in a study of beta chain features in type 1 diabetes. Whole-study results and caveats: Type 1 diabetes patients had moderately but significantly shorter TCRB CDR3s in all four CD4+ subsets. Diminished insertions and augmented deletions at VDJ junctions characterized type 1 diabetes patients.

On this clone: Antigen: not known.

From germline, CDR1 is MNHEY and CDR2 SVGAGI. The CDR3 length is 13 residues. V was clipped by 5 bases and J by 5 bases, with 12 bases between them. The authors sorted CD4+ naive, central memory, regulatory and stem cell-like memory cells via CD45RO/CCR7/CD25/CD127/CD95/CD27. What was sequenced were expressed TCRB transcripts, since all of the isolated RNA had been reverse transcribed. Here immunoSEQ multiplex PCR was the method, and the copy in TCRdb shows in-frame clones only, minus some. The repertoire has 250,000 to 350,000 clones, 14% of them found once; the top ten carry over 5%. The sequencing input was central memory CD4+ T cells from blood. The TCR was taken from a man aged 30 to 39 in good health. The rearrangement joins TRBV6-5 to TRBJ1-1, with D hard to call. The CDR3: CASSQKRRTEAFF. CDR3 DNA: TGTGCCAGCAGTCAAAAGCGTAGGACTGAAGCTTTCTTT.